This TCR beta chain was recorded in a study of STAT5B mutations in CD4+ large granular lymphocyte leukemia. Study-level information: Among healthy controls, a particular HLA allele went with more CDR3 'QG' motifs.

Repertoires were generated with immunoSEQ multiplex PCR, while TCRdb's copy carries only in-frame clones and drops some. There are approximately 20,000 clones in the sample; more than 75% occur only once, and approximately 9% lies in the top ten. This clone was detected only a few times. Its cognate antigen is unknown. V shed 5 bases and J 6 bases; nucleotides not matched to a gene: 7. The CDR3 loop spans 13 amino acids. CDR1 SGHTA and CDR2 FQGNSA come from the germline V gene. Study-level results: Data were not HLA-matched across samples. 8/27 top patient clones versus 2/35 control clones were TRBV06-family. CD4-sorted patient repertoires seemed more clonal than healthy CD4+ repertoires.

The receptor comes from a human donor in good health. V gene TRBV7-2 combines with J gene TRBJ2-7; 7 bases are shared with TRBD2. Sequencing was done on a sample of CD4+ T cells from blood buffy coats. The CDR3 DNA follows: TGTGCCAGCAGCCCCGATTGGGGGGGCGAGCAGTACTTC. It codes for CASSPDWGGEQYF.